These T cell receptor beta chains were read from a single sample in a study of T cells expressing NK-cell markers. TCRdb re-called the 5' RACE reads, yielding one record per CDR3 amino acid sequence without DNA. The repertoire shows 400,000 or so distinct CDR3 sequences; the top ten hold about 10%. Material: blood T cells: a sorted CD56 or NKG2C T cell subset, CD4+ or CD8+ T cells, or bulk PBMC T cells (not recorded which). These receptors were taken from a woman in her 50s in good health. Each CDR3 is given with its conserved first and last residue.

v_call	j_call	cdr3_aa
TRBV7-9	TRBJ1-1	CASLGIAEAFF
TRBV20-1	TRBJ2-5	CSARWDRLYQETQYF
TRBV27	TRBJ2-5	CASSSPPGQGEETQYF
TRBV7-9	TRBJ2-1	CASSSAWGYEQFF
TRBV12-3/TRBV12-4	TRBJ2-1	CASSFGRLGFMDEQFF
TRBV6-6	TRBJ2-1	CASSRGVSSYNEQFF
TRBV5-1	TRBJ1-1	CASSLGQKNTEAFF
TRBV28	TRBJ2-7	CASSSPRQSFTYEQYF
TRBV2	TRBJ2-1	CASSKGEGGHEQFF
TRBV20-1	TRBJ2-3	CSAPGLAGTQYF
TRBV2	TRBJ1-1	CASSELSSAFF
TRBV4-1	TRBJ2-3	CASSQAPGGSTDTQYF
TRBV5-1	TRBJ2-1	CASSLAHLGAFF
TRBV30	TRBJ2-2	CAWSGLAGPTGELFF
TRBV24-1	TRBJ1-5	CATSDGLTGGPNQPQHF
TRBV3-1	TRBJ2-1	CASSQDGIASYNEQFF
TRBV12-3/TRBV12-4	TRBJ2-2	CASSPFRGVFEGTGELFF
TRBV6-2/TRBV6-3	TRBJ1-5	CASSYSLQGYRPQHF
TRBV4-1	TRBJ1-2	CASSSWTGHGYTF
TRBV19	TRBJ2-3	CASSRGGADTQYF
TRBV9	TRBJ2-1	CASSVLAGGPNEQFF
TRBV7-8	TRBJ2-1	CASSLVPAQGNEQFF
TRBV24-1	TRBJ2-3	CATSDEGTVTDTQYF
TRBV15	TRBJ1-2	CATSRRDRGYGYTF
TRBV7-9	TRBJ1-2	CASSLVGSSGYGYTF
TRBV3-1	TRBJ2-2	CASSQETTGAMTGELFF
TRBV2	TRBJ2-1	CASWLASGGSSYNEQFF
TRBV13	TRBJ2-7	CASSLGLTDYEQYF
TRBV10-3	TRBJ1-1	CAISRGNTEAFF
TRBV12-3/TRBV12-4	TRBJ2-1	CASRIAGGGNEQFF
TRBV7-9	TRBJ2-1	CASSLTLAGGREQFF
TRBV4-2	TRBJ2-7	CASSQEWGSGQSYEQYF
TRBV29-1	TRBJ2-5	CSVLAGLVQETQYF
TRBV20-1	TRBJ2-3	CSASFDFSTDTQYF
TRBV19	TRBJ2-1	CASSPSRVGDEQFF
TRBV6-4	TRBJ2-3	CASSDRGRGTDTQYF
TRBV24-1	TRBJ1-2	CATSEAGTQGIRGYTF
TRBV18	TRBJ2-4	CASSRDSTGKNIQYF
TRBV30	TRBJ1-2	CAWGRTNYGYTF
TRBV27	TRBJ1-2	CASSLLGGGGYTF
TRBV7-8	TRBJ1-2	CASSSSRDRVYGYTF
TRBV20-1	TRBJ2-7	CSAPIAGGYEQYF
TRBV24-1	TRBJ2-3	CATSPPGTGDTQYF
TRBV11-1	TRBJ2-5	CASSLRRAETQYF